These 19 T cell receptor beta chains share one sample of origin, sequenced in a study of PD-1 blockade in classical Hodgkin lymphoma. TCRdb's copy holds only in-frame clones and misses some; the assay was immunoSEQ multiplex PCR. This repertoire shows about 23,000 clones, about four fifths found once; its top ten account for around 1.7%. Every patient relapsed after autologous stem cell transplantation, and brentuximab vedotin exposure varied. Thawed PBMCs yielded CD4+ T cells through magnetic negative selection. The specimen was CD4+ T cells from blood, collected at baseline. The receptors were gathered from a human donor with classical Hodgkin lymphoma.

In this sample, this clone turned up a few times. The rearrangement joins TRBV5-1 to TRBJ2-1; D is unresolved. Trimming shortened V by 3 bases and J by 3 bases, and 4 bases separated the two germline ends. The CDR3 extends over 12 amino acids. From germline, CDR1 is SGHRS and CDR2 YFSETQ. The CDR3: CASSSGYNEQFF. CDR3 in DNA: TGCGCCAGCAGCTCCGGCTACAATGAGCAGTTCTTC.

The chain uses TRBV28 and TRBJ1-1; D is unresolved. The CDR3 extends over 13 amino acids. Trimming stripped 2 bases from V and 6 bases from J, with 10 bases between. From germline, CDR1 is MDHEN and CDR2 SYDVKM. CDR3 residues: CASSLGREPEAFF. DNA of the CDR3: TGTGCCAGCAGTTTAGGTAGGGAGCCTGAAGCTTTCTTT.

The gene calls are TRBV7-9 and TRBJ1-2; D may be TRBD1 (5 bases). Between the trimmed V and J ends, which lost 3 bases and 7 bases, there was a span of 12 bases. The length of the CDR3 is 13 residues. CDR1 is SEHNR, CDR2 FQNEAQ, per germline (reference sequence). CDR3 protein: CASSFGTYGGYTF. The CDR3 nucleotides read TGTGCCAGCAGCTTCGGGACCTACGGTGGCTACACCTTC.

This clone appeared a few times. V and J are TRBV7-9 and TRBJ2-3; possibly TRBD2 for D (6 bases). The CDR3 runs 16 residues. V was cut by 7 bases and J by 2 bases, with 19 bases left in between. The germline CDR1 and CDR2 sequences are SEHNR and FQNEAQ (reference sequence). CDR3 region: CASTSGAGMFTDTQYF. The DNA for the CDR3 is TGTGCCAGCACCAGTGGGGCGGGGATGTTCACAGATACGCAGTATTTT. The full variable domain, completed using reference TRBV7-9 and TRBJ2-3, is DTGVSQNPRHKITKRGQNVTFRCDPISEHNRLYWYRQTLGQGPEFLTYFQNEAQLEKSRLLSDRFSAERPKGSFSTLEIQRTEQGDSAMYLCASTSGAGMFTDTQYFGPGTRLTVL.

The chain uses TRBV28 and TRBJ1-2, with D maybe TRBD1 (6 bases). The germline V gene has CDR1 MDHEN and CDR2 SYDVKM. There are 15 residues in the CDR3. V dropped 7 bases and J dropped 5 bases, with 20 bases sitting between them. CDR3 sequence: CASTYGPIGGYGYTF. The CDR3 DNA is TGTGCCAGCACTTATGGACCTATAGGGGGATATGGCTACACCTTC.

The V and J genes are TRBV7-2 and TRBJ2-5, with D perhaps matching TRBD1 (6 bases). The CDR3 loop spans 14 amino acids. The germline V gene encodes CDR1 SGHTA and CDR2 FQGNSA. The germline V and J ends were trimmed by 5 bases and 1 base, with 11 bases remaining between them. CDR3 bases: TGTGCCAGCAGCCCAAGGGGGATCCAAGAGACCCAGTACTTC. Its translation: CASSPRGIQETQYF.

This clone was counted a few times. This rearrangement joins TRBV5-1 to TRBJ1-2; TRBD1 matches at 12 bases. V was pared by 3 bases and J by 4 bases, with 7 bases of the junction left unmatched. The CDR3 consists of 16 residues. The germline V gene has CDR1 SGHRS and CDR2 YFSETQ. CDR3 sequence reads: CASSSGTGGATYGYTF. The CDR3 region has the DNA TGCGCCAGCAGCTCCGGGACAGGGGGCGCCACCTATGGCTACACCTTC.

The CDR3: CASSVATWNNREPDTQYF. As DNA, the CDR3 is TGTGCCAGCAGCGTAGCTACATGGAATAACAGGGAGCCAGATACGCAGTATTTT. V gene TRBV9 combines with J gene TRBJ2-3; a possible D gene is TRBD1 (6 bases). V lost 0 bases, J lost 4 bases, and 21 bases lay in between. The CDR3 runs to 18 residues. Germline CDR1 reads SGDLS; CDR2 reads YYNGEE.

This chain links TRBV7-2 with TRBJ2-3; D not resolved. Per germline, CDR1 SGHTA and CDR2 FQGNSA. V was cut by 3 bases and J by 2 bases, with 12 bases left in between. This CDR3 is built from 15 residues. Here the CDR3 reads CASSFENQNTDTQYF. CDR3 in DNA: TGTGCCAGCAGCTTTGAGAACCAGAACACAGATACGCAGTATTTT. Combining the CDR3 with reference TRBV7-2 and TRBJ2-3 gives the whole variable domain GAGVSQSPSNKVTEKGKDVELRCDPISGHTALYWYRQSLGQGLEFLIYFQGNSAPDKSGLPSDRFSAERTGGSVSTLTIQRTQQEDSAVYLCASSFENQNTDTQYFGPGTRLTVL.

This clone showed up just once. The chain couples TRBV25-1 to TRBJ2-3, with TRBD1 identical over 9 bases. Germline trimming cut 6 bases from V and 0 bases from J; bases unmatched to any gene: 7. Germline V gene data show CDR1 as MGHDK and CDR2 as SYGVNS. The CDR3 covers 16 residues. CDR3 residues: CASSLKQGASTDTQYF. CDR3 sequence (DNA): TGTGCCAGCAGCCTCAAACAGGGGGCGAGCACAGATACGCAGTATTTT. Based on the CDR3 plus reference TRBV25-1 and TRBJ2-3, the full variable domain is EADIYQTPRYLVIGTGKKITLECSQTMGHDKMYWYQQDPGMELHLIHYSYGVNSTEKGDLSSESTVSRIRTEHFPLTLESARPSHTSQYLCASSLKQGASTDTQYFGPGTRLTVL.

V and J are TRBV6-1 and TRBJ1-2; D call uncertain. Between the trimmed V and J ends, which lost 0 bases and 4 bases, there was a span of 9 bases. The CDR3 has 14 residues. Germline V CDR1 and CDR2: MNHNS, SASEGT. CDR3 in DNA: TGTGCCAGCAGTGAAGCTCCCCATGGCTATGGCTACACCTTC. Its translation is CASSEAPHGYGYTF.

The chain employs TRBV2 and TRBJ1-4, with D unresolved. The germline V gene has CDR1 SNHLY and CDR2 FYNNEI. CDR3 length: 15 residues. The V gene lost 3 bases and the J gene lost 5 bases, with 13 bases spanning the gap. The DNA of the CDR3 is TGTGCCAGCAGTGAGGGAGTAGGAGGGAATGAAAAACTGTTTTTT. Its translation is CASSEGVGGNEKLFF.

This clone was seen more than once but under ten times. The J gene is TRBJ2-5, the V gene TRBV7-7; 9 bases line up with TRBD2. After removal of 5 bases from V and 5 bases from J, the junction contained 6 bases not matched to a gene. The CDR3 runs 14 residues. CDR1 is SSHAT, CDR2 FNYEAQ, per germline (reference sequence). Here the CDR3 reads CASSQGRGGETQYF. The CDR3 coding sequence is TGTGCCAGCAGCCAGGGGCGGGGGGGCGAGACCCAGTACTTC.

The chain has TRBV6-5 and TRBJ1-5; D remains ambiguous. The CDR3 covers 12 residues. V lost 10 bases and J 3 bases, leaving 10 bases between the germline ends. From germline, CDR1 is MNHEY and CDR2 SVGAGI. In nucleotides, the CDR3 is TGTGCCACAAGCAACGACAATCAGCCCCAGCATTTT. Its translation is CATSNDNQPQHF.

V usage is TRBV4-1 and J usage is TRBJ2-3; D not resolved. This CDR3 is built from 15 residues. Germline V gene data show CDR1 as MGHRA and CDR2 as YSYEKL. Between the trimmed V and J ends, which lost 1 base and 2 bases, there was a span of 10 bases. Here the CDR3 DNA reads TGCGCCAGCAGCCAAGGGGTGCAGACCACAGATACGCAGTATTTT. This encodes CASSQGVQTTDTQYF.

V is TRBV7-7 and J is TRBJ2-3, with TRBD1 as a possible D gene (7 bases). In germline, CDR1 is SSHAT, CDR2 FNYEAQ (reference sequence). The CDR3 has 16 amino acids. V was pared by 1 base and J by 6 bases, with 17 bases between. The CDR3 coding sequence is TGTGCCAGCAGCTTAGGGGTAGGAGGGGGCGCGGATACGCAGTATTTT. It codes for CASSLGVGGGADTQYF. The full variable domain, rest sourced from reference TRBV7-7 and TRBJ2-3, is GAGVSQSPRYKVTKRGQDVTLRCDPISSHATLYWYQQALGQGPEFLTYFNYEAQPDKSGLPSDRFSAERPEGSISTLTIQRTEQRDSAMYRCASSLGVGGGADTQYFGPGTRLTVL.

The chain combines TRBV7-2 with TRBJ2-7; 10 nucleotides match TRBD1. This CDR3 region has 14 residues. CDR1 SGHTA and CDR2 FQGNSA come from the germline V gene. Germline trimming cut 5 bases from V and 2 bases from J; bases unmatched to any gene: 3. CDR3: CASSRDRGPYEQYF. The CDR3, as DNA: TGTGCCAGCAGCCGGGACAGGGGACCCTACGAGCAGTACTTC.

This clone was seen more than once but under ten times. This chain links TRBV6-1 with TRBJ1-2; D ambiguous. Germline V lookup: CDR1 MNHNS, CDR2 SASEGT. V lost 6 bases and J lost 5, with 13 bases in between. The CDR3 covers 13 residues. CDR3 DNA sequence: TGTGCCAGCAGGCTTGACGGAAAGTATGGCTACACCTTC. As protein: CASRLDGKYGYTF.

This chain connects TRBV5-1 to TRBJ1-1; possibly TRBD1 for D (5 bases). Deletions cut 4 bases from V and 1 base from J, with 8 bases between. The CDR3 runs to 13 residues. Germline CDR1 and CDR2: SGHRS and YFSETQ. CDR3: CASSITGNTEAFF. The CDR3 coding sequence is TGCGCCAGCAGCATCACAGGGAACACTGAAGCTTTCTTT.